The 16 T cell receptor beta chains below were found in one sample sequenced in a study of CD8 T cells in ankylosing spondylitis. MiXCR, run by TCRdb on the 5' RACE reads, gives a single entry per CDR3 protein. The data contain around 150,000 distinct CDR3 sequences, just under 7.5% of them singletons. Sequencing was performed on blood, either unsorted or a sorted T cell fraction (not recorded which). The receptors stem from a female donor with ankylosing spondylitis or in good health (not recorded which).

This clonotype was counted at least ten times. This CDR3 reads CASSQGTGIPYGYTF. The CDR3 DNA reads as TGTGCCAGCAGCCAAGGCACAGGGATCCCCTATGGCTACACCTTC. This sequence joins TRBV4-2 and TRBJ1-2, with D possibly TRBD1 on 6 matching bases. Germline lookup yields CDR1 LGHNA and CDR2 YNFKEQ. The CDR3 runs 15 residues. V was pared by 1 base and J by 4 bases, with 13 bases between.

Many counts were recorded for this clonotype. The J gene is TRBJ2-1, the V gene TRBV24-1, with TRBD1 as a possible D gene (6 bases). Trimming took 2 bases from V and 8 from J, leaving 12 bases between them. CDR3 length equals 14 residues. Germline CDR1 KGHDR, CDR2 SFDVKD. CDR3 sequence (DNA): TGTGCCACCAGTGATTCGGACAGTCTCGATGAGCAGTTCTTC. Protein: CATSDSDSLDEQFF.

In this sample, this clonotype turned up many times. Compared with germline, one end of the junction differs, possibly owing to a read error. This CDR3 is CASSLGEGNEQFF. In nucleotides, the CDR3 is TGTGCTAGCAGCTTAGGGGAGGGTAATGAGCAGTTCTTC. V is TRBV7-7 and J is TRBJ2-1, with 7 bases identical to TRBD2. Germline values: CDR1 SSHAT, CDR2 FNYEAQ (reference sequence). This CDR3 is built from 13 residues.

This sequence joins TRBV7-2 and TRBJ2-7; D uncertain. V lost 0 bases and J 0 bases, leaving 15 bases between the germline ends. Germline V gene data show CDR1 as SGHTA and CDR2 as FQGNSA. This CDR3 spans 17 amino acids. The CDR3 reads CASSLANPRSDSYEQYF. The CDR3 DNA is TGTGCCAGCAGCTTAGCGAACCCCCGTTCGGACTCCTACGAGCAGTACTTC. Full variable domain (outside the CDR3, taken from reference TRBV7-2 and TRBJ2-7): GAGVSQSPSNKVTEKGKDVELRCDPISGHTALYWYRQSLGQGLEFLIYFQGNSAPDKSGLPSDRFSAERTGGSVSTLTIQRTQQEDSAVYLCASSLANPRSDSYEQYFGPGTRLTVT.

This clonotype was detected ten times or more. V gene TRBV12-3 or TRBV12-4 combines with J gene TRBJ1-5; the D is unclear. This CDR3 region has 13 residues. V was shortened by 5 bases and J by 5 bases, with 10 bases between the two germline ends. This chain's CDR3 is CASSPQEDQPQHF. CDR3 in DNA: TGTGCCAGCAGTCCCCAGGAGGATCAGCCCCAGCATTTT.

The chain couples TRBV7-6 to TRBJ2-5, with D possibly being TRBD1 or TRBD2 (5 bases each). This CDR3 spans 14 amino acids. The V gene lost 3 bases and the J gene lost 5 bases, with 13 bases spanning the gap. CDR1 SGHVS and CDR2 FNYEAQ come from the germline V gene. The CDR3 sequence: CASSLDGTSETQYF. The CDR3 DNA reads as TGTGCCAGCAGCTTGGACGGGACGAGCGAGACCCAGTACTTC. Full variable domain (remainder filled in from reference TRBV7-6 and TRBJ2-5): GAGVSQSPRYKVTKRGQDVALRCDPISGHVSLYWYRQALGQGPEFLTYFNYEAQQDKSGLPNDRFSAERPEGSISTLTIQRTEQRDSAMYRCASSLDGTSETQYFGPGTRLLVL.

This clonotype was picked up many times. The rearrangement links TRBV12-3 or TRBV12-4 to TRBJ1-1, with 9 bases that match TRBD1. The CDR3 length is 16 residues. V was clipped by 6 bases and J by 2 bases; unmatched bases: 10. CDR3 in amino acids: CASSHTGGYANTEAFF. In DNA form, the CDR3 reads TGTGCCAGCAGCCATACAGGGGGCTACGCTAACACTGAAGCTTTCTTT.

At least ten counts were recorded for this clonotype. The V and J genes are TRBV20-1 and TRBJ2-7; D assignment may be TRBD1 or TRBD2 (6 bases each). V lost 1 base and J lost 4, with 14 bases in between. Germline-derived CDR1 and CDR2 are DFQATT and SNEGSKA (reference sequence). This CDR3 is built from 14 residues. The CDR3: CSARGRQGRYEQYF. CDR3 DNA sequence: TGCAGTGCTAGAGGGAGGCAGGGGAGGTACGAGCAGTACTTC.

The chain carries TRBV7-9 and TRBJ1-4; D is unresolved. The germline V gene encodes CDR1 SEHNR and CDR2 FQNEAQ (reference sequence). The V end lost 2 bases, the J end lost 7 bases, and 8 bases lay between the germline ends. CDR3 length equals 13 residues. CDR3 protein: CASSLSGPEKLFF. Here the CDR3 DNA reads TGTGCCAGCAGCTTATCGGGTCCTGAAAAACTGTTTTTT.

At least ten counts were recorded for this clonotype. V is TRBV12-3 or TRBV12-4 and J is TRBJ1-1; D is unclear. V was trimmed by 3 bases and J by 4 bases, leaving 9 bases between them. The CDR3 covers 13 residues. CDR3 protein: CASSLGQSTEAFF. The CDR3 bases are TGTGCCAGCAGTTTGGGTCAGAGCACTGAAGCTTTCTTT.

This clonotype was counted many times. The V and J genes are TRBV12-3 or TRBV12-4 and TRBJ2-3, with D tentatively TRBD2 (7 bases). CDR3 size: 16 residues. The V and J ends lost 6 bases and 2 bases respectively, with 18 bases between them. CDR3 DNA: TGTGCCAGCAGCCCCAGCGCGGGGGCGATCACAGATACGCAGTATTTT. Its translation: CASSPSAGAITDTQYF.

This clonotype was seen ten or more times. The V call is TRBV28, the J call TRBJ1-1, with D perhaps TRBD1 (5 bases). With 5 bases removed from V and 5 bases from J, the gap between germline ends came to 18 bases. CDR1 MDHEN and CDR2 SYDVKM come from the germline V gene. This CDR3 region has 15 residues. The CDR3 region has the DNA TGTGCCAGCAGTGATATGATGTCAGGGCGAACTGAAGCTTTCTTT. Protein product: CASSDMMSGRTEAFF.

This clonotype was recorded many times. The rearrangement joins TRBV4-3 to TRBJ1-2; the match to TRBD1 covers 7 bases. Trimming removed 3 bases from V and 4 bases from J; junction bases left unmatched: 8. Germline V gives CDR1 LGHNA, CDR2 YSLEER. The CDR3 is 15 amino acids. CDR3 in amino acids: CASSQVPGQIYGYTF. In nucleotides, the CDR3 is TGCGCCAGCAGCCAGGTTCCGGGACAGATCTATGGCTACACCTTC.

There are many counts of this clonotype. V and J are TRBV7-2 and TRBJ2-3, with D perhaps matching TRBD2 (6 bases). The CDR3 is 15 residues long. V lost 4 bases to trimming and J lost 4 bases, with 15 bases between them. Germline CDR1 is SGHTA and CDR2 is FQGNSA. As DNA, the CDR3 is TGTGCCAGCAGCTCAGAATTCGGACTATCAGATACGCAGTATTTT. Protein: CASSSEFGLSDTQYF.

CDR3 DNA: TGTGCCAGCTCACTTGGGGACCGTGTCTATGGCTACACCTTC. Its protein is CASSLGDRVYGYTF. The chain has TRBV18 and TRBJ1-2; possibly TRBD1 for D (5 bases). The CDR3 has 14 residues. Looked up from germline, CDR1 is KGHSH and CDR2 is LQKENI. V was shortened by 4 bases and J by 4 bases, with 13 bases between the two germline ends.

This clonotype was found many times. This chain links TRBV3-1 with TRBJ1-2; possible D gene TRBD1, 5 bases. The CDR3 has 14 residues. Deletions cut 4 bases from V and 0 bases from J, with 9 bases between. CDR1 and CDR2 (germline): LGHDT, YNNKEL (reference sequence). CDR3 sequence reads: CASSLPTANYGYTF. The CDR3 DNA reads as TGTGCCAGCAGCCTGCCGACAGCTAACTATGGCTACACCTTC.